One sample yielded the 32 T cell receptor beta chains listed below, sequenced in a study of regulatory T cells in long-lasting Graves disease. This sample's time point: persistent/refractory GD, antithyroid drugs over 5 years with positive TRAb. The TCR library used RNA extracted from PBMCs. Libraries of TCR beta came from iRepertoire HTBI primers plus Arm-PCR of CDR3 regions. MiXCR, run by TCRdb on the multiplex PCR reads, gives a single entry per CDR3 protein. The sample has 650,000 to 700,000 distinct CDR3 sequences; about 30% are singletons. The sequencing used peripheral blood mononuclear cells (PBMCs), collected when the disease was refractory, from a patient treated with antithyroid drugs. The receptors were sampled from a female donor with Graves disease.

The CDR3 reads CASLAEYQETQYF. CDR3 nucleotides: TGTGCCAGCCTAGCGGAGTACCAAGAGACCCAGTACTTC. The chain recombines TRBV3-1 with TRBJ2-5; 7 bases are shared with TRBD2. This CDR3 contains 13 residues. Trimming at V came to 8 bases and at J to 0 bases, leaving 3 bases not matched to a gene. CDR1 and CDR2 (germline): LGHDT, YNNKEL (reference sequence).

The chain recombines TRBV19 with TRBJ2-7; D not resolved. The CDR3 sequence is 13 residues long. Trimming removed 3 bases at V and 5 bases at J, with 11 bases between. Germline V CDR1 and CDR2: LNHDA, SQIVND (reference sequence). DNA of the CDR3: TGTGCCAGTAGTATTGATCCCGGAGACGAGCAGTACTTC. Its translation: CASSIDPGDEQYF.

This clonotype has a handful of counts. The chain joins TRBV13 to TRBJ2-5, with a possible D match to TRBD2 (6 bases). CDR1 and CDR2 (germline): PRHDT, FYEKMQ (reference sequence). This CDR3 spans 17 amino acids. V was trimmed by 3 bases and J by 2 bases, leaving 19 bases between them. The CDR3 DNA reads as TGTGCCAGCAGCTTGGGGCCCCGGGACTCTCAGCAAGAGACCCAGTACTTC. It is translated as CASSLGPRDSQQETQYF.

This clonotype was observed a few times. This chain joins TRBV5-1 and TRBJ1-6; TRBD1 aligns across 10 bases. With 4 bases clipped from V and 10 bases from J, the junction kept 5 bases outside the gene matches. The CDR3 covers 14 residues. Germline V gene lookup returns CDR1 SGHRS and CDR2 YFSETQ. This CDR3 reads CASSTGQGESPLHF. Written as DNA, the CDR3 is TGCGCCAGCAGCACTGGACAGGGGGAATCACCCCTCCACTTT.

The sample holds many counts of this clonotype. This chain uses TRBV20-1 with TRBJ1-1; D is ambiguous. The CDR3 loop spans 15 amino acids. Trimming stripped 1 base from V and 2 bases from J, with 14 bases between. Germline V gene data show CDR1 as DFQATT and CDR2 as SNEGSKA (reference sequence). CDR3 loop: CSARGSEPRNTEAFF. The CDR3 DNA reads as TGCAGTGCTAGAGGTTCTGAACCGAGAAACACTGAAGCTTTCTTT.

The chain couples TRBV7-9 to TRBJ2-2; 12 positions agree with TRBD2. The CDR3 spans 18 residues. Germline V gene sequence: CDR1 SEHNR, CDR2 FQNEAQ (reference sequence). The V and J ends lost 5 bases and 0 bases, in that order; junction bases with no gene match: 7. In DNA form, the CDR3 reads TGTGCCAGCAGCCGACTAGCGGGAGTGGCGGCGAACACCGGGGAGCTGTTTTTT. Its translation is CASSRLAGVAANTGELFF.

CDR3 coding DNA: TGCAGTGCTAGACACAGGGGGCTGGAGACCCAGTACTTC. Protein sequence: CSARHRGLETQYF. The rearrangement links TRBV20-1 to TRBJ2-4; 9 nucleotides line up with TRBD1. The DNA matches TRBJ2-5 better at its end, which makes the J call doubtful. Germline V gene data show CDR1 as DFQATT and CDR2 as SNEGSKA (reference sequence). The CDR3 consists of 13 residues.

In its sample, this clonotype was seen a few times. The rearrangement joins TRBV5-1 to TRBJ2-2; D unclear. V lost 5 bases, J lost 6 bases, and 14 bases lay in between. Germline V gene sequence: CDR1 SGHRS, CDR2 YFSETQ. This CDR3 comprises 14 residues. The CDR3 DNA sequence: TGCGCCAGCAGAGGAGAAGGGTCCCCCGGGGAGCTGTTTTTT. This translates into CASRGEGSPGELFF.

This clonotype was recorded only once. The chain has TRBV20-1 and TRBJ2-1, with 9 bases fitting TRBD2. Germline V lookup: CDR1 DFQATT, CDR2 SNEGSKA (reference sequence). V gave up 5 bases and J gave up 5 bases; unmatched junction bases: 10. The CDR3 is 15 amino acids. The chain's CDR3 is CSAREGLAYNNEQFF. The CDR3 region has the DNA TGCAGTGCTCGGGAGGGACTAGCCTACAACAATGAGCAGTTCTTC.

The chain employs TRBV30 and TRBJ1-1, with D perhaps TRBD1 (6 bases). Germline CDR1 is GTSNPN and CDR2 is SVGIG (reference sequence). CDR3 size: 12 residues. V was shortened by 2 bases and J by 7 bases, with 11 bases between the two germline ends. The CDR3 sequence is CAWSLRTDEAFF. The CDR3 nucleotides are TGTGCCTGGAGTTTACGGACAGATGAAGCTTTCTTT. The full variable domain, its missing parts supplied by reference TRBV30 and TRBJ1-1, is SQTIHQWPATLVQPVGSPLSLECTVEGTSNPNLYWYRQAAGRGLQLLFYSVGIGQISSEVPQNLSASRPQDRQFILSSKKLLLSDSGFYLCAWSLRTDEAFFGQGTRLTVV.

This chain uses TRBV12-3 or TRBV12-4 with TRBJ2-7, with 7 bases fitting TRBD1. The CDR3 contains 14 residues. The J segment lost 2 bases and the V segment lost 6 bases, leaving 7 bases of the junction unmatched. The CDR3: CASSRTGATYEQYF. As DNA, the CDR3 is TGTGCCAGCAGCCGTACAGGGGCCACCTACGAGCAGTACTTC.

The genes are TRBV3-1 and TRBJ1-4; 8 bases fit TRBD1. Germline CDR1 reads LGHDT; CDR2 reads YNNKEL (reference sequence). After removal of 3 bases from V and 8 bases from J, the junction contained 2 bases not matched to a gene. This CDR3 region has 13 residues. The CDR3 DNA sequence: TGTGCCAGCAGCCAGGACAGGGCCGAAAAACTGTTTTTT. It encodes CASSQDRAEKLFF.

This clonotype showed up just a few times. The rearrangement uses TRBV5-1 and TRBJ2-5; 8 bases match TRBD1. Germline V lookup: CDR1 SGHRS, CDR2 YFSETQ. V dropped 0 bases and J dropped 5; count of bases not matched to a gene: 3. CDR3 length: 14 amino acids. DNA of the CDR3: TGCGCCAGCAGCTTGGGGACAGGGTGGGAGACCCAGTACTTC. Amino acids: CASSLGTGWETQYF.

This clonotype has ten or more counts. The rearrangement uses TRBV28 and TRBJ1-5; D is unclear. The ends were cut back, 3 bases at V and 6 bases at J, with 12 bases in the middle. This CDR3 spans 14 amino acids. The germline gives CDR1 MDHEN, CDR2 SYDVKM. The DNA for the CDR3 is TGTGCCAGCAGTTTCGACACTTTTGGTCAGCCCCAGCATTTT. It is translated as CASSFDTFGQPQHF.

This clonotype was seen at least ten times. This rearrangement joins TRBV12-3 or TRBV12-4 to TRBJ1-2; maybe TRBD1 (5 bases). V dropped 6 bases and J dropped 9 bases, with 17 bases sitting between them. The CDR3 has 13 residues. In DNA form, the CDR3 reads TGTGCCAGCAGAGCTTCCAGGGAGAGTAGCTACACCTTC. This gives the protein CASRASRESSYTF.

This chain links TRBV7-6 with TRBJ2-7, with D possibly being TRBD1 (6 bases). Trimming took 2 bases from V and 5 from J, leaving 10 bases between them. Germline CDR1 is SGHVS and CDR2 is FNYEAQ. The CDR3 covers 13 residues. Here the CDR3 reads CASSLLGANEQYF. The CDR3 DNA reads as TGTGCCAGCAGCTTATTGGGGGCGAACGAGCAGTACTTC.

Note on this clonotype: The junction does not match germline at one end; this may be a read error. The V gene is TRBV12-3 or TRBV12-4, the J gene TRBJ1-5, with D uncertain. The CDR3 covers 14 residues. The CDR3 protein is CASASRESSQPQHF. DNA of the CDR3: TGTGCCAGCGCCAGTAGGGAGAGCAGTCAGCCCCAGCATTTT.

The rearrangement joins TRBV12-3 or TRBV12-4 to TRBJ1-5; D gene unclear. With 4 bases removed from V and 2 bases from J, the gap between germline ends came to 9 bases. The CDR3 length is 14 residues. This CDR3 reads CASSWGKGNQPQHF. CDR3 DNA: TGTGCCAGCAGTTGGGGAAAGGGCAATCAGCCCCAGCATTTT.

V is TRBV9 and J is TRBJ2-3; D is unclear. CDR1 is SGDLS and CDR2 is YYNGEE in the germline V gene. V lost 4 bases and J 2 bases, leaving 29 bases between the germline ends. CDR3 size: 20 residues. The CDR3 DNA reads as TGTGCCAGCAGCCTAAAAGAGCCCATTTGGGTAGCTCCCATCACAGATACGCAGTATTTT. This sequence encodes CASSLKEPIWVAPITDTQYF.

In its sample, this clonotype was seen a few times. V gene TRBV30 combines with J gene TRBJ2-5, with 9 bases that match TRBD1. CDR1 is GTSNPN, CDR2 SVGIG, per germline (reference sequence). The CDR3 has 15 residues. V lost 3 bases to trimming and J lost 7 bases; unmatched junction nucleotides: 12. This CDR3 reads CAWREGGQGLWTQYF. CDR3 nucleotides: TGTGCCTGGAGGGAGGGGGGACAGGGCCTTTGGACCCAGTACTTC.

This clonotype was detected many times. V gene TRBV2 combines with J gene TRBJ1-6; 7 bases map to TRBD1. Germline loops: CDR1 SNHLY, CDR2 FYNNEI. This CDR3 is 13 amino acids long. After removal of 6 bases from V and 9 bases from J, the junction contained 5 bases not matched to a gene. The chain's CDR3 is CASSTGVPSPLHF. CDR3 nucleotides: TGTGCCAGCAGCACAGGGGTCCCTTCACCCCTCCACTTT.

The chain employs TRBV30 and TRBJ2-1; D not resolved. The V gene's germline CDR1 is GTSNPN and CDR2 SVGIG (reference sequence). The CDR3 runs 12 residues. The ends were cut back, 2 bases at V and 8 bases at J, with 10 bases in the middle. The CDR3 DNA follows: TGTGCCTGGAGTCGGTATCTTGATGAGCAGTTCTTC. Residues: CAWSRYLDEQFF. Using reference TRBV30 and TRBJ2-1 for the parts outside the CDR3, the full variable domain is SQTIHQWPATLVQPVGSPLSLECTVEGTSNPNLYWYRQAAGRGLQLLFYSVGIGQISSEVPQNLSASRPQDRQFILSSKKLLLSDSGFYLCAWSRYLDEQFFGPGTRLTVL.

The chain recombines TRBV19 with TRBJ2-2; TRBD1 agrees at 8 bases. Per germline, CDR1 LNHDA and CDR2 SQIVND (reference sequence). The CDR3 is 15 residues long. Trimming took 1 base from V and 5 from J; bases not matched to a gene: 3. CDR3 sequence reads: CASSIAGGKTGELFF. CDR3 coding DNA: TGTGCCAGTAGTATAGCAGGGGGCAAGACCGGGGAGCTGTTTTTT.

This clonotype turned up a few times. V and J are TRBV18 and TRBJ2-5; 13 bases are a match to TRBD2. Losses at the gene ends were 2 bases for V and 5 bases for J; bases not matched to a gene: 5. Germline values: CDR1 KGHSH, CDR2 LQKENI. The CDR3 sequence is 16 residues long. The CDR3 spells CASSPLTSGRRETQYF. As DNA, the CDR3 is TGTGCCAGCTCACCATTGACTAGCGGGAGGAGGGAGACCCAGTACTTC.

Here the CDR3 DNA reads TGTGCCAGCAGGCGGACGGGGGGACCTGAGCAGTTCTTC. Protein: CASRRTGGPEQFF. The rearrangement uses TRBV6-2 or TRBV6-3 and TRBJ2-1; 7 bases align to TRBD2. V gave up 6 bases and J gave up 9 bases; unmatched junction bases: 8. CDR3 length: 13 residues. The V gene's germline CDR1 is MNHEY and CDR2 SVGEGT.

The V call is TRBV6-1, the J call TRBJ1-4, with D uncertain. The CDR3 has 16 amino acids. Trimming removed 5 bases from V and 0 bases from J, with 13 bases in between. Germline CDR1 and CDR2: MNHNS and SASEGT. The DNA for the CDR3 is TGTGCCAGCAGTCACCAACCCCTGACAACTAATGAAAAACTGTTTTTT. As protein: CASSHQPLTTNEKLFF.

This clonotype came up a few times. The genes are TRBV7-9 and TRBJ1-5, with D hard to call. The length of the CDR3 is 14 residues. Looked up from germline, CDR1 is SEHNR and CDR2 is FQNEAQ (reference sequence). Trimming cost V 7 bases and J 1 base, with 11 bases left between them. CDR3 DNA sequence: TGTGCCAGCACCCCGAAGGTGAGCAATCAGCCCCAGCATTTT. This gives the protein CASTPKVSNQPQHF.

This clonotype was counted a few times. This sequence joins TRBV20-1 and TRBJ2-1, with 11 positions matching TRBD2. In germline, CDR1 is DFQATT, CDR2 SNEGSKA (reference sequence). This CDR3 is 18 amino acids long. Trimming at V came to 0 bases and at J to 0 bases, leaving 7 bases not matched to a gene. As DNA, the CDR3 is TGCAGTGCTAGAGACCTAGCGGGAGGCCCAAACTCCTACAATGAGCAGTTCTTC. The encoded protein is CSARDLAGGPNSYNEQFF.

This clonotype occurred a few times. The V gene is TRBV5-1, the J gene TRBJ1-5; 7 bases fit TRBD1. This CDR3 is 16 amino acids long. The J segment lost 5 bases and the V segment lost 0 bases, leaving 8 bases of the junction unmatched. Germline V CDR1 and CDR2: SGHRS, YFSETQ. The CDR3 here is CASSLEGADADQPQHF. CDR3 nucleotide sequence: TGCGCCAGCAGCTTGGAGGGGGCCGATGCCGATCAGCCCCAGCATTTT.

In its sample, this clonotype was seen many times. The chain uses TRBV20-1 and TRBJ1-5; D ambiguous. The ends were cut back, 2 bases at V and 2 bases at J, with 7 bases in the middle. Germline V CDR1 and CDR2: DFQATT, SNEGSKA (reference sequence). The length of the CDR3 is 13 residues. The CDR3 is CSARTGGNQPQHF. CDR3 nucleotides: TGCAGTGCTAGAACTGGGGGCAATCAGCCCCAGCATTTT.

This clonotype was observed a few times. The chain combines TRBV5-1 with TRBJ1-1, with TRBD1 matching 10 bases. The CDR3 extends over 16 amino acids. The germline CDR1 and CDR2 sequences are SGHRS and YFSETQ. The ends lost 4 bases at V and 0 bases at J; junction bases unmatched: 6. In DNA form, the CDR3 reads TGCGCCAGCAGCGGTTCAGACAGGGGGCTGAACACTGAAGCTTTCTTT. This encodes CASSGSDRGLNTEAFF. The entire variable domain, with the rest obtained from reference TRBV5-1 and TRBJ1-1, is as follows: KAGVTQTPRYLIKTRGQQVTLSCSPISGHRSVSWYQQTPGQGLQFLFEYFSETQRNKGNFPGRFSGRQFSNSRSEMNVSTLELGDSALYLCASSGSDRGLNTEAFFGQGTRLTVV.

The J gene is TRBJ2-7, the V gene TRBV20-1; 11 positions agree with TRBD2. The V segment lost 3 bases and the J segment 4 bases; nucleotides outside the gene matches: 8. The CDR3 has 15 residues. Germline CDR1 DFQATT, CDR2 SNEGSKA (reference sequence). Written as DNA, the CDR3 is TGCAGTGCTAGTTTTTGGACTAGCGGGTTTTACGAGCAGTACTTC. Its protein product is CSASFWTSGFYEQYF.